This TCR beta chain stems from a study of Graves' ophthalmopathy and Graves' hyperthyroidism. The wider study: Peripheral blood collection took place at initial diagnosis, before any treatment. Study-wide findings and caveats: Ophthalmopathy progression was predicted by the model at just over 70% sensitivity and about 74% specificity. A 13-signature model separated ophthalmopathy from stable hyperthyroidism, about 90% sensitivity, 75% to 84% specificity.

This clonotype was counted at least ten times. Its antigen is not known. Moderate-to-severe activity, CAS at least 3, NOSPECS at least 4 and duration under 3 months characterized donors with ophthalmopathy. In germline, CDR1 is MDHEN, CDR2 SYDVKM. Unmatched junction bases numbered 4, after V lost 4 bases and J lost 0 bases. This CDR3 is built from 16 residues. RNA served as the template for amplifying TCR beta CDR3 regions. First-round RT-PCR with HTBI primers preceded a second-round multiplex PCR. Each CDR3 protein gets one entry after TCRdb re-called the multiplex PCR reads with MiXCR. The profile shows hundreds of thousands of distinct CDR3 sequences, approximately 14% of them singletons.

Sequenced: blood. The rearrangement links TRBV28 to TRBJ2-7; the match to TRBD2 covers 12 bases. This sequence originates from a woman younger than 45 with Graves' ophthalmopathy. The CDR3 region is CASSSETSGSSYEQYF. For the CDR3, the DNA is TGTGCCAGCAGTTCCGAGACTAGCGGGAGCTCCTACGAGCAGTACTTC. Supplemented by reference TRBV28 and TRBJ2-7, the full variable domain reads DVKVTQSSRYLVKRTGEKVFLECVQDMDHENMFWYRQDPGLGLRLIYFSYDVKMKEKGDIPEGYSVSREKKERFSLILESASTNQTSMYLCASSSETSGSSYEQYFGPGTRLTVT.